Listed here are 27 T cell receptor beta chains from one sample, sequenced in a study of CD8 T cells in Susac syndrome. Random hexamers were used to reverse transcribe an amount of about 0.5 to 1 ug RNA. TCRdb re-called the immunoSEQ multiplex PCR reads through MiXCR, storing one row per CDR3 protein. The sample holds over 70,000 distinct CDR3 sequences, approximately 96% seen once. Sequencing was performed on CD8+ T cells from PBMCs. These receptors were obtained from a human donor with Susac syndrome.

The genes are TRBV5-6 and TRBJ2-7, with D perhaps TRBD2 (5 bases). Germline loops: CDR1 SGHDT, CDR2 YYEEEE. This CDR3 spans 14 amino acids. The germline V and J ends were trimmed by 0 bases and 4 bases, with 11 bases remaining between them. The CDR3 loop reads CASSLGTRGYEQYF. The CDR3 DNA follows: TGTGCCAGCAGCTTGGGGACCAGAGGGTACGAGCAGTACTTC. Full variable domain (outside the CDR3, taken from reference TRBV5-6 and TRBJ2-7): DAGVTQSPTHLIKTRGQQVTLRCSPKSGHDTVSWYQQALGQGPQFIFQYYEEEERQRGNFPDRFSGHQFPNYSSELNVNALLLGDSALYLCASSLGTRGYEQYFGPGTRLTVT.

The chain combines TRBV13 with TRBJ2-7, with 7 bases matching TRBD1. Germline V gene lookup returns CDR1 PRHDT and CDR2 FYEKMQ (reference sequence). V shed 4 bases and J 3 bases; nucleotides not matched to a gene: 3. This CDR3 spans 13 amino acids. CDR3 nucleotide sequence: TGTGCCAGCAGCTCCGGGACAGACTACGAGCAGTACTTC. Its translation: CASSSGTDYEQYF.

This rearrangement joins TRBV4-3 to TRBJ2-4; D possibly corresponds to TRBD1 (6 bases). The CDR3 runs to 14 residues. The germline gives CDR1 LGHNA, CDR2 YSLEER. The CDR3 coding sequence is TGCAACAGCAGCCAGGAGATCAGGGGAAACATTCAGTACTTC. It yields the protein CNSSQEIRGNIQYF.

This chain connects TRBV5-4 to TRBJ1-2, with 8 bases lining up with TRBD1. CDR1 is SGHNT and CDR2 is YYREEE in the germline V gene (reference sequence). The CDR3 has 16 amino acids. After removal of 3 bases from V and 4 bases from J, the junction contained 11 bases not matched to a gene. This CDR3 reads CASSSIRATGVYGYTF. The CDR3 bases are TGTGCCAGCAGCTCAATCCGAGCGACAGGGGTCTATGGCTACACCTTC.

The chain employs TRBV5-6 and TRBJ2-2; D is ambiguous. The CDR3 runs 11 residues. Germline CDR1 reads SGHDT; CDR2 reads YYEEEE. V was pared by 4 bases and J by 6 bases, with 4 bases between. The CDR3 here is CASSVAGELFF. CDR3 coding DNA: TGTGCCAGCAGCGTCGCCGGGGAGCTGTTTTTT.

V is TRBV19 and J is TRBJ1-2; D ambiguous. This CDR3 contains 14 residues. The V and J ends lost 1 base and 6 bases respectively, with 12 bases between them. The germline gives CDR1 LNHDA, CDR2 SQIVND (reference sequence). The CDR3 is CASSIVRQQNGYTF. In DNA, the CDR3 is TGTGCCAGTAGTATAGTTAGGCAGCAAAATGGCTACACCTTC.

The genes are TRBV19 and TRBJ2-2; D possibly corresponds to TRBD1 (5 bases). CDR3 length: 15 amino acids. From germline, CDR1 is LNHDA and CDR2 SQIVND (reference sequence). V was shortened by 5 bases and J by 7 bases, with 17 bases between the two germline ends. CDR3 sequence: CASSPPGAGIGELFF. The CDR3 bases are TGTGCCAGTAGTCCTCCTGGGGCCGGTATCGGGGAGCTGTTTTTT.

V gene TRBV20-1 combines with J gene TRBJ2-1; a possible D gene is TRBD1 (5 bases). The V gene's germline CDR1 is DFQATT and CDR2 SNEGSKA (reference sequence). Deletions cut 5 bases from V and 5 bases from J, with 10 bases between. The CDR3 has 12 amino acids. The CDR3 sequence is CSAPLGHNEQFF. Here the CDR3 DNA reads TGCAGTGCTCCTCTGGGGCACAATGAGCAGTTCTTC.

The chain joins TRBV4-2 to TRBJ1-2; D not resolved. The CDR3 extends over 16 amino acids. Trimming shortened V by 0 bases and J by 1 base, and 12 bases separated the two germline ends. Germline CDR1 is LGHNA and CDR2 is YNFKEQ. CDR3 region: CASSQEVGWNNYGYTF. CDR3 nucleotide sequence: TGTGCCAGCAGCCAAGAGGTAGGGTGGAATAACTATGGCTACACCTTC.

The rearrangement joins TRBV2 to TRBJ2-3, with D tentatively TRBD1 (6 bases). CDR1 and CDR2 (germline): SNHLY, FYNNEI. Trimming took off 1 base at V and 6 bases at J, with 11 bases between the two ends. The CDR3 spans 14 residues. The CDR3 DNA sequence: TGTGCCAGCAGTGAAGTGGGGGCAGCGGATACGCAGTATTTT. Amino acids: CASSEVGAADTQYF. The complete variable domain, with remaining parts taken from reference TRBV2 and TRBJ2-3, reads EPEVTQTPSHQVTQMGQEVILRCVPISNHLYFYWYRQILGQKVEFLVSFYNNEISEKSEIFDDQFSVERPDGSNFTLKIRSTKLEDSAMYFCASSEVGAADTQYFGPGTRLTVL.

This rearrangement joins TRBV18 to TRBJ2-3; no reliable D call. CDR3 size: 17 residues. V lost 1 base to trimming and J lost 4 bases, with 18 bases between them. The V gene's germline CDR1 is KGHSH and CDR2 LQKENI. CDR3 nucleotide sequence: TGTGCCAGCTCACCACTGCTGTTTGACGGGCCCCCAGATACGCAGTATTTT. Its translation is CASSPLLFDGPPDTQYF.

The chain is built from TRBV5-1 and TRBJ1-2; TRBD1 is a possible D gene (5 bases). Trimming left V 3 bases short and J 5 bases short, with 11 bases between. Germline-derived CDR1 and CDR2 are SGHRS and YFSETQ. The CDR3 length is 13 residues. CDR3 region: CASSSETDYGYTF. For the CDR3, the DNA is TGCGCCAGCAGCTCTGAGACAGATTATGGCTACACCTTC.

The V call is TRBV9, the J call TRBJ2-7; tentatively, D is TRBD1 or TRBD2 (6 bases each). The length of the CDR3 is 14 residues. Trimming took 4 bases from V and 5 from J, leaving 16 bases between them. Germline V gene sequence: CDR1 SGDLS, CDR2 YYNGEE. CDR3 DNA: TGTGCCAGCAGCCCGAGTATGGGGGGCCACGAGCAGTACTTC. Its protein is CASSPSMGGHEQYF.

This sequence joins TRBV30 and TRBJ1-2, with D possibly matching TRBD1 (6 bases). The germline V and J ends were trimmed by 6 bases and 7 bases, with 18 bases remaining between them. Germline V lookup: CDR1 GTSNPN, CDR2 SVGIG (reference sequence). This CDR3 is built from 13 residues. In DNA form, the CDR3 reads TGTGCCTGCGCCCGGGGGGCGATCCCTGGCTACACCTTC. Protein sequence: CACARGAIPGYTF.

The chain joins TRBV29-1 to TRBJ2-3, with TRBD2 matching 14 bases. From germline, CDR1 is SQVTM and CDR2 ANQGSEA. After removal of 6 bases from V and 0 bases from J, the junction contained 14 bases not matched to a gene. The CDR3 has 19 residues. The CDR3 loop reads CSVAPGLAGGSTSTDTQYF. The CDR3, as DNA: TGCAGCGTCGCGCCAGGACTAGCGGGGGGATCAACTAGCACAGATACGCAGTATTTT.

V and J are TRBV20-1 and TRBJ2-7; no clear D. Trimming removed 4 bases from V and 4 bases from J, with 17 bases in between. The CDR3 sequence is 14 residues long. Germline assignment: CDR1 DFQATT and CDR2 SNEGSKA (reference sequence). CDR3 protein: CSAIGRQAPYEQYF. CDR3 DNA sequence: TGCAGTGCTATCGGCCGGCAAGCACCATACGAGCAGTACTTC.

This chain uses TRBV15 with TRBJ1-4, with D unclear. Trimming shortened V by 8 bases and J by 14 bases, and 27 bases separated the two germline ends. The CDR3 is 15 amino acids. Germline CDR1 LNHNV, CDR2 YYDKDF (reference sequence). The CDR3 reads CATGPDRFGPDPLFF. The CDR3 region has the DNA TGTGCCACCGGCCCTGATCGTTTCGGCCCCGACCCTCTGTTTTTT.

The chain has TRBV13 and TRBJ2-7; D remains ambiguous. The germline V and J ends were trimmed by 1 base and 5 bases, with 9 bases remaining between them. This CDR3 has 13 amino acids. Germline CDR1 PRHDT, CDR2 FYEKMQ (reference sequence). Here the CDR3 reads CASSLDVRDEQYF. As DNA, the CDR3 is TGTGCCAGCAGCTTAGATGTCAGAGACGAGCAGTACTTC.

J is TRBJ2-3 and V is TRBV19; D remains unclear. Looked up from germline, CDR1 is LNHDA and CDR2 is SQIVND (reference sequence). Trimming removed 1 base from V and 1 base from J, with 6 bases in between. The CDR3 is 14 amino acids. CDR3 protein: CASSIVVGTDTQYF. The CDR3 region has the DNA TGTGCCAGTAGTATAGTAGTGGGCACAGATACGCAGTATTTT.

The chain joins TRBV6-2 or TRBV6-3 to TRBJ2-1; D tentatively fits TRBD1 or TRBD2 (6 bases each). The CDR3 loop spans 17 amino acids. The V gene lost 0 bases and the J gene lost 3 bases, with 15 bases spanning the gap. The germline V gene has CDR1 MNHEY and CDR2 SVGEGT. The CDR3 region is CASSYSPPRGLYNEQFF. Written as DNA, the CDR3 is TGTGCCAGCAGTTACTCCCCTCCTCGGGGGCTCTACAATGAGCAGTTCTTC.

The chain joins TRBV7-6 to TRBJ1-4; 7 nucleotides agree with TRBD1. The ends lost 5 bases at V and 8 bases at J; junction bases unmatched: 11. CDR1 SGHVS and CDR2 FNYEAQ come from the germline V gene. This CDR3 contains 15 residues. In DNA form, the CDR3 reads TGTGCCAGCAGCGTCTTTCAGACAGGGAACGAAAAACTGTTTTTT. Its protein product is CASSVFQTGNEKLFF.

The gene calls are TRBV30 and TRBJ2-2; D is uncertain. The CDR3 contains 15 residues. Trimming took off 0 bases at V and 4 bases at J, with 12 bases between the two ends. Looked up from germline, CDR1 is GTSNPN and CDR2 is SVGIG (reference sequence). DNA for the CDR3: TGTGCCTGGAGTGTGGTCGGACCGGGCACCGGGGAGCTGTTTTTT. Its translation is CAWSVVGPGTGELFF.

DNA for the CDR3: TGTGCCACCAGCAGCACTGGTGTCGGCACTGAAGCTTTCTTT. Residues: CATSSTGVGTEAFF. V usage is TRBV15 and J usage is TRBJ1-1; no clear D. The V gene lost 3 bases and the J gene lost 4 bases, with 12 bases spanning the gap. Germline V CDR1 and CDR2: LNHNV, YYDKDF (reference sequence). CDR3 length: 14 amino acids.

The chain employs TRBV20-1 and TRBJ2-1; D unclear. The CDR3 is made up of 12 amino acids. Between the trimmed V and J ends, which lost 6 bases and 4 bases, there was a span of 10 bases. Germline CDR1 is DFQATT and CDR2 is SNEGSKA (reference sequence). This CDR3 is CSAPDGYNEQFF. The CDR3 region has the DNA TGCAGTGCCCCGGACGGTTACAATGAGCAGTTCTTC.

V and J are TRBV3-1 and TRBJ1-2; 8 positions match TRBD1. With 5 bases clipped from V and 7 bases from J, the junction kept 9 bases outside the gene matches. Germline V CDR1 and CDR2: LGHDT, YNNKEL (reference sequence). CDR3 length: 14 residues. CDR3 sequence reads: CASSSTGGKSGYTF. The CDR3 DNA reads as TGTGCCAGCAGCTCCACAGGGGGTAAGAGTGGCTACACCTTC. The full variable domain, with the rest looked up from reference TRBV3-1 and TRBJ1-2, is DTAVSQTPKYLVTQMGNDKSIKCEQNLGHDTMYWYKQDSKKFLKIMFSYNNKELIINETVPNRFSPKSPDKAHLNLHINSLELGDSAVYFCASSSTGGKSGYTFGSGTRLTVV.

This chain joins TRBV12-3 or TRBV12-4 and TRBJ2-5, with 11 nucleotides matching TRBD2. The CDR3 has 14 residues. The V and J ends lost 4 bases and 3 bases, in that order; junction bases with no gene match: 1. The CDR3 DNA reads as TGTGCCAGCAGTTCGACTAGCGGGGAAGAGACCCAGTACTTC. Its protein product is CASSSTSGEETQYF.

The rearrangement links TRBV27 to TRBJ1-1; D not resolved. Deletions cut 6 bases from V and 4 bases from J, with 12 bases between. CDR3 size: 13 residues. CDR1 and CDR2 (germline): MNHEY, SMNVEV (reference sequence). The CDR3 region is CASRASFGTEAFF. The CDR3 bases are TGTGCCAGCAGGGCTTCGTTTGGCACTGAAGCTTTCTTT.